Following are 2 T cell receptor beta chains from one sample sequenced in a study of blood T cell repertoires in COVID-19 (dated by TCRdb to the early 2020s). Library method: the immunoSEQ multiplex PCR assay. Held by TCRdb, this immuneACCESS table contains in-frame sequences only and omits some clones. Under half of the omission traces to an unresolved V gene where checked; the cause of the rest is unknown. The sample yields approximately 280,000 clones; more than 85% were counted once. Clones ranked in the top ten supply approximately 4.6% of the sample. The specimen was peripheral blood. These receptors all come from a man in his forties with acute or convalescent COVID-19.

This clone came up a few times. This chain joins TRBV5-4 and TRBJ1-3, with TRBD1 matching over 7 bases. The CDR3 totals 17 residues. CDR1 SGHNT and CDR2 YYREEE come from the germline V gene (reference sequence). Trimming took 1 base from V and 0 from J; bases not matched to a gene: 7. CDR3 sequence: CASSLSGRDSSGNTIYF. CDR3 nucleotides: TGTGCCAGCAGCTTGTCAGGGCGGGACAGCTCTGGAAACACCATATATTTT.

The gene calls are TRBV19 and TRBJ1-1; 8 bases are shared with TRBD1. This CDR3 is built from 14 residues. The V segment lost 4 bases and the J segment 5 bases; nucleotides outside the gene matches: 6. The germline V gene has CDR1 LNHDA and CDR2 SQIVND (reference sequence). CDR3 in amino acids: CASSSQGAGTEAFF. CDR3 DNA: TGTGCCAGTAGTAGTCAGGGGGCTGGAACTGAAGCTTTCTTT.